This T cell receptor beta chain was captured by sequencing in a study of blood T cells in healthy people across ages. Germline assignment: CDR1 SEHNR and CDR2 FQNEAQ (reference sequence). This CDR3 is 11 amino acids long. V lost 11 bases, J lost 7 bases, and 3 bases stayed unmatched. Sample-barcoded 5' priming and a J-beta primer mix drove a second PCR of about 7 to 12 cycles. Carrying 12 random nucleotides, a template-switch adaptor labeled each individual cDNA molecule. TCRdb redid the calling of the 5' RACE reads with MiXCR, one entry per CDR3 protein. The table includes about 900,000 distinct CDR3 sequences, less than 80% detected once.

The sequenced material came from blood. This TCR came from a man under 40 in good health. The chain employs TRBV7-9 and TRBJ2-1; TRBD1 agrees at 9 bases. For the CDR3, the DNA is TGTGCCGCTGGACAGGGGAATGAGCAGTTCTTC. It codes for CAAGQGNEQFF. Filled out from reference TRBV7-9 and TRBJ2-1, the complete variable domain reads DTGVSQNPRHKITKRGQNVTFRCDPISEHNRLYWYRQTLGQGPEFLTYFQNEAQLEKSRLLSDRFSAERPKGSFSTLEIQRTEQGDSAMYLCAAGQGNEQFFGPGTRLTVL.